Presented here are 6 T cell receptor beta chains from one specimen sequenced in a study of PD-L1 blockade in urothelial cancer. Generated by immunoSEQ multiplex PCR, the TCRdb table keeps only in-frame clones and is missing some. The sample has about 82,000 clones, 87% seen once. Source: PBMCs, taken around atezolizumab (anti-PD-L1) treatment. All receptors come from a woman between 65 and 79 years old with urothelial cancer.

The CDR3 bases are TGCAGCGTTACAGGGTTGAGTACAGATACGCAGTATTTT. This sequence encodes CSVTGLSTDTQYF. The chain combines TRBV29-1 with TRBJ2-3; TRBD1 is a possible D gene (6 bases). Trimming shortened V by 5 bases and J by 3 bases, and 12 bases separated the two germline ends. The CDR3 loop spans 13 amino acids. Looked up from germline, CDR1 is SQVTM and CDR2 is ANQGSEA.

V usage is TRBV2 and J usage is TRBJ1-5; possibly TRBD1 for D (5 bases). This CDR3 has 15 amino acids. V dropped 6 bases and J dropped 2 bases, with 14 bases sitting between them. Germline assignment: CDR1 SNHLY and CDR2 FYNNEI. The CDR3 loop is CASRWGRDGNQPQHF. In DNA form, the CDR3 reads TGTGCCAGCAGATGGGGCAGGGATGGCAATCAGCCCCAGCATTTT.

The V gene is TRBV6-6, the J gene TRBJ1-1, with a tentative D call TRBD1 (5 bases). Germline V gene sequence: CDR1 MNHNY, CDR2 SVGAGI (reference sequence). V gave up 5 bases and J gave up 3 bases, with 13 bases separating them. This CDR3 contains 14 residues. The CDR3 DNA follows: TGTGCCAGCAGTCAAGAGACAGTTTACACTGAAGCTTTCTTT. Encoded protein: CASSQETVYTEAFF.

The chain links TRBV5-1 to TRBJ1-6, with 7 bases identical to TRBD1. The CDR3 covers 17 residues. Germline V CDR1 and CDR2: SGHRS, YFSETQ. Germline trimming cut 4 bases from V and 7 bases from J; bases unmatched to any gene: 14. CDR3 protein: CASSTGRTGLGNSPLHF. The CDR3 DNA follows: TGCGCCAGCAGCACCGGCAGGACAGGCCTCGGGAATTCACCCCTCCACTTT.

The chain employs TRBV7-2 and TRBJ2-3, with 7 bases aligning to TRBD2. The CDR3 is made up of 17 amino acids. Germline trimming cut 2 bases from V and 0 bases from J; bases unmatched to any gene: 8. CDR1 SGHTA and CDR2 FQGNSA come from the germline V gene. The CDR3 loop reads CASSLRLRGDSTDTQYF. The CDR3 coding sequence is TGTGCCAGCAGCTTAAGGTTACGGGGGGACAGCACAGATACGCAGTATTTT.

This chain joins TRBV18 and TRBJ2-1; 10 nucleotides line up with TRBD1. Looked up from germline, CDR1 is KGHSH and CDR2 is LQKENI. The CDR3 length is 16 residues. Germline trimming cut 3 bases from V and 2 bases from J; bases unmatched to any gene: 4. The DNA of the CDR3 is TGTGCCAGCTCACCGACAGGGGGCGCCCCCTACAATGAGCAGTTCTTC. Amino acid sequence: CASSPTGGAPYNEQFF.